The present T cell receptor beta chain was sequenced within a study of identical twins. Overall study findings and caveats: Compared with unrelated sharing, twin-shared out-of-frame alpha sequences had more low-probability sequences. Twin pairs had excess sharing that was weaker in beta out-of-frame sequences.

This clonotype has a count of ten or more. The antigen is not known. TCRdb re-analysed the 5' RACE reads in MiXCR, keeping a single row per CDR3 protein. The data contain roughly 250,000 distinct CDR3 sequences, 6.5% to 9% of them singletons. The same data also contributed to another study, on yellow fever vaccine responses in identical twins.

Sequencing was performed on CD8+ T cells sorted from blood. This clonotype was obtained from a woman aged 18-30 years in good health.

CDR3 nucleotide sequence: TGTGCCACCGGGACTGCTAGCTCCTACGAGCAGTACTTC. It yields the protein CATGTASSYEQYF. The gene calls are TRBV10-3 and TRBJ2-7, with D possibly being TRBD2 (6 bases). This CDR3 has 13 amino acids. Between the trimmed V and J ends, which lost 10 bases and 0 bases, there was a span of 13 bases. Germline CDR1 ENHRY, CDR2 SYGVKD.